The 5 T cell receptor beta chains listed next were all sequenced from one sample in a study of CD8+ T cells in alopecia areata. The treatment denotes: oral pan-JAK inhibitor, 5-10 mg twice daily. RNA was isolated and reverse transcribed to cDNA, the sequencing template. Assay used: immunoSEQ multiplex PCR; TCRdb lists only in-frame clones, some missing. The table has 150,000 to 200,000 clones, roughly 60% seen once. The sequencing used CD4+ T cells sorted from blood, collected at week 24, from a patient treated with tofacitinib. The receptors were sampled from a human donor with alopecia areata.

The CDR3 protein is CASSPVRGRNEQYF. The CDR3, as DNA: TGTGCCAGCAGCCCCGTCCGGGGACGCAACGAGCAGTACTTC. The chain employs TRBV27 and TRBJ2-7; TRBD1 or TRBD2 may be the D gene (5 bases each). Per germline, CDR1 MNHEY and CDR2 SMNVEV (reference sequence). V lost 6 bases to trimming and J lost 5 bases, with 17 bases between them. This CDR3 has 14 residues.

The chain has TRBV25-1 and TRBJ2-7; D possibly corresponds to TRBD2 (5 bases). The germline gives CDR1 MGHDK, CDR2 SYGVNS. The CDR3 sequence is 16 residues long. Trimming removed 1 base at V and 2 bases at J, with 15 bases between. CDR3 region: CASSELRGFQTYEQYF. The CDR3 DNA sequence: TGTGCCAGCAGTGAATTGCGAGGGTTCCAGACCTACGAGCAGTACTTC.

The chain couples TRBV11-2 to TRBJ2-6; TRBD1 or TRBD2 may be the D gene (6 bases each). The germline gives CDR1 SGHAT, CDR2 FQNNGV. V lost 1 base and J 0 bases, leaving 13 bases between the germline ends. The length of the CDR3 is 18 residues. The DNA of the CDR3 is TGTGCCAGCAGCTTAGTCACAGGGACTCCCTCTGGGGCCAACGTCCTGACTTTC. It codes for CASSLVTGTPSGANVLTF.

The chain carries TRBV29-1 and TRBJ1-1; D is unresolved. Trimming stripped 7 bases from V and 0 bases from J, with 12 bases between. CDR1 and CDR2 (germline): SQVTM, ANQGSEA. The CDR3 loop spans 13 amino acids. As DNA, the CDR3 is TGCAGCGCCCGTGGGGTGATGAACACTGAAGCTTTCTTT. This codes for CSARGVMNTEAFF.

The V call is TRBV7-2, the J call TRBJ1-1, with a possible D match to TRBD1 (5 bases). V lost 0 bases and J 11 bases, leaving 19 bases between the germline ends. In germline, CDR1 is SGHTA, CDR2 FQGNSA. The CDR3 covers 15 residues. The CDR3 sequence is CASSLASRDLIFAFF. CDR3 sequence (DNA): TGTGCCAGCAGCTTAGCGTCCCGGGACCTGATTTTTGCTTTCTTT.